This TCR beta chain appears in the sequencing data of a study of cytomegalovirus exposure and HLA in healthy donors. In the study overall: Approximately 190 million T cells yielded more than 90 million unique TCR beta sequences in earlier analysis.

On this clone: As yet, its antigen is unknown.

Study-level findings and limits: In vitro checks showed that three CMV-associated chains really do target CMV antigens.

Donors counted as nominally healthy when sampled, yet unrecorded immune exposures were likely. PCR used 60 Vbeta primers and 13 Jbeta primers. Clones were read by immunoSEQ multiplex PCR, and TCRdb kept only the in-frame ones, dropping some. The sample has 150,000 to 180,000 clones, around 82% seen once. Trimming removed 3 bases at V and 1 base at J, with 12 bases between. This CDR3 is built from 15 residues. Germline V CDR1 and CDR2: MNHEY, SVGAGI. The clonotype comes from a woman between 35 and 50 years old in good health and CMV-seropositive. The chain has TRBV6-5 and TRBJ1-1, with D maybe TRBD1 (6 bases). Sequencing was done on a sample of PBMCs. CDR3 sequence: CASSYSRRGNTEAFF. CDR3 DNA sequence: TGTGCCAGCAGTTATTCCCGCAGGGGGAACACTGAAGCTTTCTTT.